The sequence of this T cell receptor beta chain was determined in a study of shared clonotypes between healthy human individuals. Deep was the level at which the assay was run. TCRdb keeps only in-frame clones here, not all; method: immunoSEQ multiplex PCR. The sample lists roughly 2,000,000 clones, approximately 94% occurring once. CDR3 length: 13 amino acids. The V gene lost 2 bases and the J gene lost 2 bases, with 6 bases spanning the gap. In germline, CDR1 is SQVTM, CDR2 ANQGSEA. In regard to this clone: The same CDR3 can be traced to other DNA sequences in this sample.

CD45RO negativity and positive selection for CCR7 defined naive CD8 cells, a population that excluded terminally differentiated effector memory CD45RA+ cells. What was sequenced was naive CD8+ T cells sorted from blood. This chain links TRBV29-1 with TRBJ2-2; unclear D gene. This receptor was taken from a man aged 18 to 35 in good health. CDR3 sequence reads: CSVERPNTGELFF. DNA of the CDR3: TGCAGCGTTGAACGGCCAAACACCGGGGAGCTGTTTTTT.